This T cell receptor (beta chain) was obtained from a study of blood T cell repertoires in COVID-19. Overall study context: COVID-19 samples from acute and convalescent phases originated in the United States, Italy and Spain. The cDNA or gDNA used as material had been derived from T cells, B-cell-depleted T cells, or PBMCs.

Original data processing: Estimates of nucleated cell counts were drawn from the amplification of reference gene primers. The method was immunoSEQ multiplex PCR; TCRdb's version includes in-frame clones alone and lacks a portion of them. V and J calls and clone size come straight from that table; D and trimming were deduced from the DNA. Here the sample spans some 180,000 clones, 85% being singletons. The junction had 5 bases not matched to a gene; V was cut back by 6 bases and J by 11 bases. The CDR3 covers 12 residues. Germline CDR1 is MNHEY and CDR2 is SMNVEV (reference sequence). The V gene is TRBV27, the J gene TRBJ2-1, with 9 bases lining up with TRBD1. The sample was peripheral blood. The sequence was collected from a woman aged 60-70 years with acute or convalescent COVID-19. CDR3 region: CASRAGQGKQFF. The DNA of the CDR3 is TGTGCCAGCAGAGCGGGACAGGGTAAGCAGTTCTTC.